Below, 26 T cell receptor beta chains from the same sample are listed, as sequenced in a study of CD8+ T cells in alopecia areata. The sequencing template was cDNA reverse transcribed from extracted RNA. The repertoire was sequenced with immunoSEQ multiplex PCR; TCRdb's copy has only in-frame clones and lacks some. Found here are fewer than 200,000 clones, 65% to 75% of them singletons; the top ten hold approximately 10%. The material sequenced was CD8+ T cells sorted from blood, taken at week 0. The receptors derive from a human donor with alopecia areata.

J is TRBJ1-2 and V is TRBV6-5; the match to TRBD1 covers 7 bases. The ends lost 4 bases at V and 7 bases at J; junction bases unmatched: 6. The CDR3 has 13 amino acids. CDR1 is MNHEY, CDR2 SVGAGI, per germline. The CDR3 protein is CASSSTGKIGYTF. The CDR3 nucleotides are TGTGCCAGCAGTTCGACAGGGAAAATTGGCTACACCTTC.

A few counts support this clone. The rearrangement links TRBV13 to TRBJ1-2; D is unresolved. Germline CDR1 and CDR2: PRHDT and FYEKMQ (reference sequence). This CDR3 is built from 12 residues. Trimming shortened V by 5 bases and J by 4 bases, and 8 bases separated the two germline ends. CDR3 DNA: TGTGCCAGCAGCGAGGGTCTCTATGGCTACACCTTC. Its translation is CASSEGLYGYTF. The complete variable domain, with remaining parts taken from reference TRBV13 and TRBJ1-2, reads AAGVIQSPRHLIKEKRETATLKCYPIPRHDTVYWYQQGPGQDPQFLISFYEKMQSDKGSIPDRFSAQQFSDYHSELNMSSLELGDSALYFCASSEGLYGYTFGSGTRLTVV.

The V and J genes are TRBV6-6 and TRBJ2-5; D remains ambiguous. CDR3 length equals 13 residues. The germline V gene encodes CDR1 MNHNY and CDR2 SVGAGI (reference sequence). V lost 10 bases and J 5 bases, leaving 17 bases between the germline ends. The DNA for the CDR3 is TGTGCCACTAAAGGGCAGGCCAGGGAGACCCAGTACTTC. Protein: CATKGQARETQYF.

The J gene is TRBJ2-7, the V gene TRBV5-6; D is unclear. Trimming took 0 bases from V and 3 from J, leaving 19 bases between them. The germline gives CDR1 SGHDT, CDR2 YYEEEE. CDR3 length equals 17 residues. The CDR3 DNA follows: TGTGCCAGCAGCTTGGAAAGAGGCTCACTCCGTTTCTACGAGCAGTACTTC. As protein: CASSLERGSLRFYEQYF.

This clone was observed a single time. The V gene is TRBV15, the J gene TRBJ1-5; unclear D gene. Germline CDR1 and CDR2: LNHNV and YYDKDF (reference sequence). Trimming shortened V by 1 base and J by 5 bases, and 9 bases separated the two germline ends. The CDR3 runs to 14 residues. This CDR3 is CATSRAIGDQPQHF. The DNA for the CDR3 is TGTGCCACCAGCAGAGCCATCGGTGATCAGCCCCAGCATTTT.

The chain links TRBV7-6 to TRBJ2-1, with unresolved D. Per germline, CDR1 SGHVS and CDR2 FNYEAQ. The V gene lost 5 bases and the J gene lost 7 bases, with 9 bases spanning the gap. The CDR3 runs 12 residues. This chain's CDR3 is CASSPSGNEQFF. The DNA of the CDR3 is TGTGCCAGCAGCCCCTCCGGAAATGAGCAGTTCTTC. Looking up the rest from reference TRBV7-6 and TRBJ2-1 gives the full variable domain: GAGVSQSPRYKVTKRGQDVALRCDPISGHVSLYWYRQALGQGPEFLTYFNYEAQQDKSGLPNDRFSAERPEGSISTLTIQRTEQRDSAMYRCASSPSGNEQFFGPGTRLTVL.

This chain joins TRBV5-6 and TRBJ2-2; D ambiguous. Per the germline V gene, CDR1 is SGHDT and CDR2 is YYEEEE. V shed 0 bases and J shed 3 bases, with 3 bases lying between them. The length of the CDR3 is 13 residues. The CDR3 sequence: CASSLGYTGELFF. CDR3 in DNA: TGTGCCAGCAGCTTGGGGTACACCGGGGAGCTGTTTTTT. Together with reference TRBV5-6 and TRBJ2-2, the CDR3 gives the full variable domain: DAGVTQSPTHLIKTRGQQVTLRCSPKSGHDTVSWYQQALGQGPQFIFQYYEEEERQRGNFPDRFSGHQFPNYSSELNVNALLLGDSALYLCASSLGYTGELFFGEGSRLTVL.

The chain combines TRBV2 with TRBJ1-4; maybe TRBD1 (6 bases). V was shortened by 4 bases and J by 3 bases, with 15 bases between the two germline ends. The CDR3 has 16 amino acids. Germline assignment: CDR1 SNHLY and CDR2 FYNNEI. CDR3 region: CASSGLGGRPNEKLFF. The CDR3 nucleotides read TGTGCCAGCAGTGGACTTGGGGGCAGGCCTAATGAAAAACTGTTTTTT.

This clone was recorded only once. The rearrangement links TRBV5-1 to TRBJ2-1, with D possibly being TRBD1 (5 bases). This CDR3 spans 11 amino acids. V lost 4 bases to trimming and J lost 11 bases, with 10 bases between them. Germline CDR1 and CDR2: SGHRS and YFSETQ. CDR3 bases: TGCGCCAGCAGCGTAGGACACCAGCAGTTCTTC. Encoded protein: CASSVGHQQFF. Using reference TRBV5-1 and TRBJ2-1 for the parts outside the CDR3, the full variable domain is KAGVTQTPRYLIKTRGQQVTLSCSPISGHRSVSWYQQTPGQGLQFLFEYFSETQRNKGNFPGRFSGRQFSNSRSEMNVSTLELGDSALYLCASSVGHQQFFGPGTRLTVL.

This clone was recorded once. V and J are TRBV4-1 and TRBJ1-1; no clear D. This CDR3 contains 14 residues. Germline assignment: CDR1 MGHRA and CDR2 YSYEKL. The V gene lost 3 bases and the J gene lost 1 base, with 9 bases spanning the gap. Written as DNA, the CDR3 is TGCGCCAGCAGCCAGAAGGATGCGAACACTGAAGCTTTCTTT. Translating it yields CASSQKDANTEAFF.

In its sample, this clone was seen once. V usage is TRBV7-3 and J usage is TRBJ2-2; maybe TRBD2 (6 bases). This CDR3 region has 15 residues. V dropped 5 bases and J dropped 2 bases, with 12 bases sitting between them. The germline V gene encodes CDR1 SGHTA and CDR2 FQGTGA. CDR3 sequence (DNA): TGTGCCAGCAGCCTGGGACTCACCAACACCGGGGAGCTGTTTTTT. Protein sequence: CASSLGLTNTGELFF.

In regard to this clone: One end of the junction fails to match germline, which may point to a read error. CDR3 loop: CASSYLAEDTRF. The DNA of the CDR3 is TGTGCCAGCAGTTACCTCGCCGAGGACACCCGCTTC. This chain joins TRBV6-6 and TRBJ1-2; possibly TRBD1 for D (5 bases). This CDR3 is 12 amino acids long. CDR1 is MNHNY and CDR2 is SVGAGI in the germline V gene (reference sequence).

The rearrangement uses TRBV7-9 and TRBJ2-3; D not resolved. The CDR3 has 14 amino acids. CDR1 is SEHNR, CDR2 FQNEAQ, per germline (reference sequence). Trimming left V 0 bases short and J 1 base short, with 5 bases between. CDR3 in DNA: TGTGCCAGCAGCTTAGCGATCGGCACAGATACGCAGTATTTT. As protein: CASSLAIGTDTQYF.

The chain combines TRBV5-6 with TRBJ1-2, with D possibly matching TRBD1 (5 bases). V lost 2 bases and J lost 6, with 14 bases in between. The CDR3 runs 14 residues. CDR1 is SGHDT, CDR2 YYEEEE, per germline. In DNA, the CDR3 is TGTGCCAGCAGCTTTCGGGGGAGGAGGGATGGCTACACCTTC. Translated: CASSFRGRRDGYTF. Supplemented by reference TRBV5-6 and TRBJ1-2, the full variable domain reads DAGVTQSPTHLIKTRGQQVTLRCSPKSGHDTVSWYQQALGQGPQFIFQYYEEEERQRGNFPDRFSGHQFPNYSSELNVNALLLGDSALYLCASSFRGRRDGYTFGSGTRLTVV.

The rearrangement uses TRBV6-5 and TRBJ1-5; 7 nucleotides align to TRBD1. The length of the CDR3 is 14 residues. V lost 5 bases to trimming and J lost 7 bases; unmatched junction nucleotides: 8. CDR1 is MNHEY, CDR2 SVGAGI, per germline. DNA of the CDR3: TGTGCCAGCAGTCCCAGACAGGGTGGCCAGCCCCAGCATTTT. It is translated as CASSPRQGGQPQHF.

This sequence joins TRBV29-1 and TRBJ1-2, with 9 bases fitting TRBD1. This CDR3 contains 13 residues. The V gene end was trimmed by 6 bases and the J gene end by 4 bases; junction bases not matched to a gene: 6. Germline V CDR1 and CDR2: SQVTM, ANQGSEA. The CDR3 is CSVDRGNIYGYTF. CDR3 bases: TGCAGCGTCGACAGGGGGAATATCTATGGCTACACCTTC.

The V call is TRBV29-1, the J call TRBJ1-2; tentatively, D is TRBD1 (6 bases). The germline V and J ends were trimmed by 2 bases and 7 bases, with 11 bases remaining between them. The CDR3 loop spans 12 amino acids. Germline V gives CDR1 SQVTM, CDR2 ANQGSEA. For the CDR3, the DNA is TGCAGCGTTGAATGGGGGGCGGCTGGCTACACCTTC. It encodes CSVEWGAAGYTF. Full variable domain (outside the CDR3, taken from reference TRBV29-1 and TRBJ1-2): SAVISQKPSRDICQRGTSLTIQCQVDSQVTMMFWYRQQPGQSLTLIATANQGSEATYESGFVIDKFPISRPNLTFSTLTVSNMSPEDSSIYLCSVEWGAAGYTFGSGTRLTVV.

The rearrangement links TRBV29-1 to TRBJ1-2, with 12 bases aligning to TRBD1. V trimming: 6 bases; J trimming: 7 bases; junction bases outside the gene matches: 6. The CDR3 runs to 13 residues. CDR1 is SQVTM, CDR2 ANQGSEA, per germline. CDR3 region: CSVGTGGEGGYTF. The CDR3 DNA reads TGCAGCGTCGGGACAGGGGGCGAAGGTGGCTACACCTTC.

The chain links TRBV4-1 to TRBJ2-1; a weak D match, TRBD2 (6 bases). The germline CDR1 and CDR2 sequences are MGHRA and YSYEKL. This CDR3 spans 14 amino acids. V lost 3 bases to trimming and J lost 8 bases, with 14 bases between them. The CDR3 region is CASSQRKSGDEQFF. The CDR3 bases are TGCGCCAGCAGCCAGCGCAAGTCGGGGGATGAGCAGTTCTTC.

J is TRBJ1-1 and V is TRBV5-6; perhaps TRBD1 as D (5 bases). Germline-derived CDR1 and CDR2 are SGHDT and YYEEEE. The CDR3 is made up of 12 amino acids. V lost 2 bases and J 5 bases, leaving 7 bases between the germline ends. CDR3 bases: TGTGCCAGCAGCTTCCGGGGGACTGAAGCTTTCTTT. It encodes CASSFRGTEAFF. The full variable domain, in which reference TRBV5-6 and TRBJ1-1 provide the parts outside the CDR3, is DAGVTQSPTHLIKTRGQQVTLRCSPKSGHDTVSWYQQALGQGPQFIFQYYEEEERQRGNFPDRFSGHQFPNYSSELNVNALLLGDSALYLCASSFRGTEAFFGQGTRLTVV.

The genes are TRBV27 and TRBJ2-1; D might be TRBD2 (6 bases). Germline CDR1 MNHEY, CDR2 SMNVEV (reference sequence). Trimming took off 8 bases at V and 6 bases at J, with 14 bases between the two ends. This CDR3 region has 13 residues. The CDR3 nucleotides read TGTGCCAGCGAAGACGCGGGGTCCAATGAGCAGTTCTTC. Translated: CASEDAGSNEQFF.

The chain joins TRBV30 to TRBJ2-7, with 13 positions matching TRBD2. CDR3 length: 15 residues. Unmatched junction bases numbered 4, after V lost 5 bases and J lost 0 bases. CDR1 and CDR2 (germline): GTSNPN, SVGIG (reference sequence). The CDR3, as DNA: TGTGCCTGGGGACTAGCGGGGGACAGCTCCTACGAGCAGTACTTC. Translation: CAWGLAGDSSYEQYF. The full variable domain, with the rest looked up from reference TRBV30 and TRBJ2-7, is SQTIHQWPATLVQPVGSPLSLECTVEGTSNPNLYWYRQAAGRGLQLLFYSVGIGQISSEVPQNLSASRPQDRQFILSSKKLLLSDSGFYLCAWGLAGDSSYEQYFGPGTRLTVT.

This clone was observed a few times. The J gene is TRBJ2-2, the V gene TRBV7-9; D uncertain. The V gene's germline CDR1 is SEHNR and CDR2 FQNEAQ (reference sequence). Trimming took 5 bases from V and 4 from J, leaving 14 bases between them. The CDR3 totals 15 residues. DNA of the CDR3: TGTGCCAGCAGCCAACTGGGTAGTGGCACCGGGGAGCTGTTTTTT. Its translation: CASSQLGSGTGELFF. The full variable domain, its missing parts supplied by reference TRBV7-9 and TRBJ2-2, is DTGVSQNPRHKITKRGQNVTFRCDPISEHNRLYWYRQTLGQGPEFLTYFQNEAQLEKSRLLSDRFSAERPKGSFSTLEIQRTEQGDSAMYLCASSQLGSGTGELFFGEGSRLTVL.

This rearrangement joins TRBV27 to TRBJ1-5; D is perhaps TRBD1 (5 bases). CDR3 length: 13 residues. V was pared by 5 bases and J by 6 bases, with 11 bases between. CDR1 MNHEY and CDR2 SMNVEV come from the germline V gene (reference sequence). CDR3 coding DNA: TGTGCCAGCAGTCCCGGGGGGGGTCAGCCCCAGCATTTT. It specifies CASSPGGGQPQHF.

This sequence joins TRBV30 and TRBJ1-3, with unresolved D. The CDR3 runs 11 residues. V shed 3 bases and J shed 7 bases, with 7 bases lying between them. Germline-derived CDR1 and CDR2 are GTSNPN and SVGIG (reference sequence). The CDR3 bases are TGTGCCTGGAGCTCAAGGAACACCATATATTTT. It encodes CAWSSRNTIYF.

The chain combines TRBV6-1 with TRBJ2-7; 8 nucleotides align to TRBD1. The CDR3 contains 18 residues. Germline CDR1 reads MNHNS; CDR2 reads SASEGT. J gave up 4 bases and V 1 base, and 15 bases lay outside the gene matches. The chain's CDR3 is CASSEDAQGVPIWYEQYF. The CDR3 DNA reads TGTGCCAGCAGTGAAGACGCACAGGGGGTTCCGATTTGGTACGAGCAGTACTTC.